This T cell receptor (beta chain) emerged from a study of blood T cell repertoires in COVID-19. At the level of the study: Sites across the United States, Italy and Spain contributed samples from acute and convalescent COVID-19. PBMCs, B-cell-depleted T cells, or T cells were the source of the cDNA or gDNA that made up the material.

V shed 1 base and J shed 6 bases, with 9 bases lying between them. This CDR3 spans 14 amino acids. Looked up from germline, CDR1 is SGHAT and CDR2 is FQNNGV. Clones were sequenced by immunoSEQ multiplex PCR, and TCRdb holds only the in-frame ones, with some missing. This table holds about 140,000 clones, more than 65% found once. This clonotype was sampled from a human donor in a cohort sampled during active COVID-19. The chain joins TRBV11-2 to TRBJ2-2; D gene ambiguous. The source material was peripheral blood. CDR3 sequence (DNA): TGTGCCAGCAGCTTAGTGACATCCCCCGGGGAGCTGTTTTTT. Residues: CASSLVTSPGELFF.